The present T cell receptor beta chain was sequenced within a study of cytomegalovirus exposure and HLA in healthy donors (dated 2017 in TCRdb). Regarding the research as a whole: An earlier analysis of approximately 640 of the donors reported 250 to 300 Gb of sequence data and around 110 million unique TCR beta sequences from about 180 million T cells. Of the roughly 400 genotyped donors, 70% to 90% were placed in the genetic ancestry cluster associated with self-reported Caucasian donors. Every discovery cohort repertoire had been produced on one sequencing platform. Genome-wide SNP genotypes for about 60% of the roughly 670 donors were used in a later genetic analysis, which treated that subset as a discovery cohort. The number of donors typed differed by locus, with about 629-630 for A, B, C, DRB1 and DQB1, 522 for DQA1, approximately 570 for DPA1, and some 440 for DPB1. The later analysis used no new phenotypic data to find candidate immune exposures, relying instead on TCR beta sequences and their occurrence across donors. Among roughly 370 genotyped donors of the cohort, an average of about 240,000 unique TCR beta nucleotide sequences were sequenced per donor, roughly 18% of them non-productive. About 300 gigabases of sequencing data and tens of millions of unique TCR sequences were included in an early release covering around 600 HLA-typed donors. To predict cytomegalovirus infection status, the study combined high-throughput TCR immunosequencing, statistical association of individual TCRs with disease status, and machine learning. A separate validation cohort of about 110 different subjects was used in addition to the 666-subject first cohort. Four to six DR-DQ haplotypes were handled as single units for association and clustering, since linkage in the cohort was strong. The study aimed to test whether signatures of past pathogen exposure could be identified by cataloging public T cell receptors. Using immunosequencing, the study profiled T cell repertoires from around 670 subjects and related those repertoires to cytomegalovirus serostatus. An earlier analysis of roughly 600 of the donors used high-throughput TCR beta sequencing to judge whether each TCR beta V gene segment behaved as functional or pseudogenic. HLA typing included class I and class II loci at four-digit resolution. To study patterns of TCR occurrence, a later analysis re-analyzed previously published TCR beta repertoires from under 750 donors and added high-resolution HLA genotyping. Alongside the repertoire data, information on donor age, sex, ethnicity and CMV serostatus was compiled.

About this clone itself: Its antigen remains unidentified. Base quality data are lacking; no much larger clone is found one base away.

Receptors were amplified or captured by the immunoSEQ multiplex PCR assay. A mixture of 60 forward primers for TCR Vbeta segments and 13 reverse primers for TCR Jbeta segments was used in the multiplex PCR. The CDR3 region of rearranged TCR beta genes was amplified from genomic DNA by a multiplex PCR assay. The Illumina HiSeq System was used to sequence the amplified TCR beta libraries as 87-base-pair reads. The original methods were these. A later analysis counted some 80 million unique TCR beta chains across the roughly 700 repertoires, and roughly 9.9 million of these chains were shared by at least two donors. A nearest-neighbor algorithm error-corrected the raw reads and collapsed the reads into unique sequences, merging closely related sequences to remove PCR and sequencing errors. Alignment of CDR3 sequences to IMGT reference sequences was used to assign V, D and J gene segments. For a sequence to be retained, at least a six-nucleotide match to both a V gene segment and a J gene segment was required. A rearrangement counted as productive if the CDR3 had no stop codons and remained in frame with V and J, and every other rearrangement counted as non-productive. Following IMGT convention, CDR3 was defined as the stretch from the second conserved V-encoded cysteine up to the conserved J-encoded phenylalanine. The earlier analysis of about 640 of the donors excluded any sequence lacking an unambiguous match to a single V gene segment. In an earlier analysis of some 590 of the donors, V segments were called functional above 56.7% productive rearrangements and were called segregating when the between-donor standard deviation exceeded 5%. A statistical classification framework was built to diagnose cytomegalovirus status from the catalog of TCR beta chain sequences. A later analysis assigned V and J genes by comparing TCR nucleotide sequences with IMGT/GENE-DB human TR gene sequences. A later analysis assigned CDR3 sequences and most-parsimonious VDJ recombination scenarios with the TCRdist pipeline. A later analysis defined each TCR beta chain by its CDR3 amino acid sequence plus V-gene family, and excluded reads lacking a unique V-gene family. As a way to deal with suspected cross-contamination and a sequencing artifact, a later analysis dropped under 600 nucleotide sequences that were highly shared and had low generation probability. For each public chain, a later analysis derived a clonal expansion index from normalized ranks of inferred template counts within each repertoire. A later analysis computed generation probabilities with a VDJ recombination model fitted to out-of-frame rearrangements, and checked the results against IGoR. In a later analysis, TCR-TCR, TCR-HLA and TCR-CMV co-occurrence was scored with hypergeometric tests, and a repertoire-size bias correction was applied to TCR pairs. To estimate false discovery rates, a later analysis permuted the HLA or CMV assignments 20 times. A later analysis grouped co-occurring TCRs with DBSCAN, adding TCRdist sequence similarity when clustering within HLA-allele-positive subsets. Co-occurrence clustering excluded repertoires with fewer than 30,000 or more than 120,000 public chains, plus five with anomalous nucleotide sharing. Here the immuneACCESS table is served through TCRdb, limited to in-frame sequences with V and J called. Missing clones are a known gap in these copies; in checked studies unresolved V genes cover under half, and the rest lacks a known reason. That table gives V, J and clone size, and the DNA gave D and trimming. The sample table shows fewer than 200,000 clones, and 75% to 85% are seen once. In total, the top ten clones hold around 14% of the sample.

CDR1 SQVTM and CDR2 ANQGSEA were looked up in the germline V gene. Cut back by 6 bases and 3 bases, the V and J ends lie 8 bases apart. The CDR3 covers 11 residues, taking in both the cysteine and the phenylalanine. Just the 33-base CDR3 DNA is kept, in frame starting at base 1. The cohort was made up of approximately 670 healthy bone marrow donors. Cohort members were all nominally healthy when sampled, although unrecorded immune exposures were likely present. The donor was CMV seronegative and belonged to the group of 350 to 400 seronegative cohort members. Each donor provided a peripheral blood sample, and peripheral blood mononuclear cells were used for TCR beta sequencing. The Qiagen DNeasy Blood Extraction Kit was used to extract genomic DNA from the blood cell samples. The full study reports these points: In both the original and validation cohorts, the classifier was reported to diagnose cytomegalovirus status with high specificity and sensitivity. CMV serostatus was the only immune exposure information available for the cohort. Because counts were too low, approximately 18 rarely observed V segments, including chromosome 9 orphons, were excluded from the earlier analysis of roughly 580 of the donors. Most TCR sequences were seen in very few donors, while some public TCRs were found in many individuals. When HLA alleles, especially DR and DQ, strongly co-occurred, attributing TCR associations to individual alleles was difficult. At a false discovery rate of 0.05, a later analysis linked some 18,000 TCR beta sequences to specific HLA alleles. A later analysis reported that several top co-occurrence clusters appeared linked to parvovirus B19, influenza, CMV and Epstein-Barr virus. In a later analysis, HLA-associated TCR beta chains were found to be more clonally expanded and to have lower generation probabilities than equally common non-associated chains. A cluster of highly shared sequence variants was judged likely to represent a technical artifact of the sequencing pipeline. Presence/absence analyses assumed roughly uniform sequencing depth across donors, an assumption that may not hold. In an earlier analysis of 587 of the donors, most TCR beta V segments were observed in productive rearrangements about 90% or about 30% of the time, broadly matching IMGT annotations. HLA typing was unavailable for some donors at each locus, so association tests used only the typed subset. According to the authors, the approach could potentially be generalized to other disease states and immunological phenotypes. The cohort was sequenced for TCR beta chains only, and without alpha or paired-chain data the features that could be detected were limited. Correlated functional status among segregating V segments might be attributable to linkage disequilibrium, but an unknown experimental factor could not be ruled out. A further reported finding was that TCR beta sequences accurately predicted the HLA-A and HLA-B alleles for most subjects in the first cohort. According to a later genetic analysis, donors in an Asian-associated ancestry cluster had fewer N-insertions in productive TCRs than the approximately 630-donor mean. Most CMV-associated TCR beta chains appeared to be HLA-restricted in a later analysis, and the HLA associations seemed to be driven largely by CMV exposure. In a later analysis, TCR association rates were found to vary across HLA loci, with the most associated TCRs seen for DRB1 alleles and the fewest for HLA-C alleles. Some IMGT-functional V segments, including TRBV6-2 and TRBV6-3, could not be distinguished by the 87-base-pair reads and were therefore excluded. The study listed approximately 150 TCR beta chains as associated with cytomegalovirus. An association between a missense DCLRE1C variant and V-gene and J-gene trimming of TCR beta chains was found in a later genetic analysis and replicated in an independent cohort. A few of the identified cytomegalovirus-associated TCR beta chains were confirmed in vitro to be specific for cytomegalovirus antigens.

The TCR sequence derives from a woman aged 50 to 60 in good health and CMV-seronegative. The rearranged chain carries TRBV29-1 and TRBJ1-2, with TRBD1 tentatively as D gene (5 bases match). Input material: PBMCs. The CDR3 loop reads CSVREDYGYTF. The base sequence is TGCAGCGTCAGGGAGGACTATGGCTACACCTTC.